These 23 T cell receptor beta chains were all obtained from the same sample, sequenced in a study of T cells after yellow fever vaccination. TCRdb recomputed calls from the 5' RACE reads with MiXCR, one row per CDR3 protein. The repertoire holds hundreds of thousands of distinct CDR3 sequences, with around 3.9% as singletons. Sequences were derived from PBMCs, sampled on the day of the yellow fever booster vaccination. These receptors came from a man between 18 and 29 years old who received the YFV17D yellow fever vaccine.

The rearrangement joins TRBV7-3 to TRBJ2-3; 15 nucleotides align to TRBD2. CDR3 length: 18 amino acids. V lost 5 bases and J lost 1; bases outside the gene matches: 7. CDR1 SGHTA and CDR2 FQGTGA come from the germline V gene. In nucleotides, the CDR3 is TGTGCCAGCAGCCCCGGGACTAGCGGGGGGTTGGGCACAGATACGCAGTATTTT. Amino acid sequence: CASSPGTSGGLGTDTQYF.

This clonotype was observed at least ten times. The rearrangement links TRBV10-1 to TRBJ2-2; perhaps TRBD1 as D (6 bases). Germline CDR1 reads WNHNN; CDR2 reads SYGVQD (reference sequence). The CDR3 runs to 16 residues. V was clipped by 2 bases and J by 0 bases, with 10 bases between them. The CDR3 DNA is TGCGCCAGCAGTGAGGGGACAACAACGAACACCGGGGAGCTGTTTTTT. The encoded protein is CASSEGTTTNTGELFF.

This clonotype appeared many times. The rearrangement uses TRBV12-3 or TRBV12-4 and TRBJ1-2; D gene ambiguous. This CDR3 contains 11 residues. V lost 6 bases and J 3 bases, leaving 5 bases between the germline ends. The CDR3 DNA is TGTGCCAGCAGCGCCTACTATGGCTACACCTTC. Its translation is CASSAYYGYTF.

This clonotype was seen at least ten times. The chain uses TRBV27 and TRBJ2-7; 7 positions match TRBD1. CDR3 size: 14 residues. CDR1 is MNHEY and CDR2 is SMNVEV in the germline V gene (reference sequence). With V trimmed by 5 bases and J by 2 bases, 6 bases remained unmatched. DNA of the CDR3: TGTGCCAGCAGTCCACAGGGGTTCACCTACGAGCAGTACGTC. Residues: CASSPQGFTYEQYV.

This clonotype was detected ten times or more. The CDR3 protein is CASRLDRAYNEQFF. The CDR3 coding sequence is TGTGCCAGCAGACTTGACAGAGCGTACAATGAGCAGTTCTTC. The chain employs TRBV5-5 and TRBJ2-1; D is possibly TRBD1 (5 bases). Looked up from germline, CDR1 is SGHKS and CDR2 is YYEKEE (reference sequence). The CDR3 extends over 14 amino acids. The V end lost 5 bases, the J end lost 4 bases, and 13 bases lay between the germline ends. The full variable domain, completed using reference TRBV5-5 and TRBJ2-1, is DAGVTQSPTHLIKTRGQQVTLRCSPISGHKSVSWYQQVLGQGPQFIFQYYEKEERGRGNFPDRFSARQFPNYSSELNVNALLLGDSALYLCASRLDRAYNEQFFGPGTRLTVL.

The CDR3 DNA reads as TGTGCCAGCAGCTCGGCGGGGGGCGGTGAGCAGTTCTTC. Protein sequence: CASSSAGGGEQFF. J is TRBJ2-1 and V is TRBV5-4, with 8 nucleotides matching TRBD2. The CDR3 is 13 residues long. V gave up 3 bases and J gave up 9 bases; unmatched junction bases: 5. Germline loops: CDR1 SGHNT, CDR2 YYREEE (reference sequence).

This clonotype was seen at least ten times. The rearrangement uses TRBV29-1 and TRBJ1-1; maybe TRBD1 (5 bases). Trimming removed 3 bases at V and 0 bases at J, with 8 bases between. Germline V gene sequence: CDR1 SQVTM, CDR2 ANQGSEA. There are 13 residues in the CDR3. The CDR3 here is CSVDRAMNTEAFF. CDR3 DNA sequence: TGCAGCGTTGACAGGGCCATGAACACTGAAGCTTTCTTT. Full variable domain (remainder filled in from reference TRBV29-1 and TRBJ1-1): SAVISQKPSRDICQRGTSLTIQCQVDSQVTMMFWYRQQPGQSLTLIATANQGSEATYESGFVIDKFPISRPNLTFSTLTVSNMSPEDSSIYLCSVDRAMNTEAFFGQGTRLTVV.

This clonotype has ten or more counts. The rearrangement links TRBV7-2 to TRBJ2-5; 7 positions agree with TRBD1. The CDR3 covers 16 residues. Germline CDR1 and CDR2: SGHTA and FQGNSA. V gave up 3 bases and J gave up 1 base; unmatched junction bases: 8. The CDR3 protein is CASSFLGGQLQETQYF. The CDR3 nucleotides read TGTGCCAGCAGCTTCTTAGGGGGACAGCTCCAAGAGACCCAGTACTTC. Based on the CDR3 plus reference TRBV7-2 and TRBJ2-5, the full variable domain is GAGVSQSPSNKVTEKGKDVELRCDPISGHTALYWYRQSLGQGLEFLIYFQGNSAPDKSGLPSDRFSAERTGGSVSTLTIQRTQQEDSAVYLCASSFLGGQLQETQYFGPGTRLLVL.

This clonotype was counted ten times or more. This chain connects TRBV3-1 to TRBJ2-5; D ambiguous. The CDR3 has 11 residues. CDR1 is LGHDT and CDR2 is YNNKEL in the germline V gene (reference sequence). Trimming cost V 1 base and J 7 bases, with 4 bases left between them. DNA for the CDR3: TGTGCCAGCAGCCAAGGGCCGACCCAGTACTTC. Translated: CASSQGPTQYF.

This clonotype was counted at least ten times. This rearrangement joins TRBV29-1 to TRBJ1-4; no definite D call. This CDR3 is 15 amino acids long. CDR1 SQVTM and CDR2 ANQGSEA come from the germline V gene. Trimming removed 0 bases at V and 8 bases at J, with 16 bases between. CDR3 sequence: CSVEDRRAGREKLFF. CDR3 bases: TGCAGCGTTGAAGATCGTAGGGCCGGTCGAGAAAAACTGTTTTTT.

CDR3 DNA: TGTGCCAGCAGAAACAGCGGGGGGGCACCCCACAATGAGCAGTTCTTC. Translation gives CASRNSGGAPHNEQFF. The chain couples TRBV3-1 to TRBJ2-1; TRBD2 agrees at 10 bases. This CDR3 contains 16 residues. Germline V lookup: CDR1 LGHDT, CDR2 YNNKEL (reference sequence). Unmatched junction bases numbered 10, after V lost 6 bases and J lost 5 bases.

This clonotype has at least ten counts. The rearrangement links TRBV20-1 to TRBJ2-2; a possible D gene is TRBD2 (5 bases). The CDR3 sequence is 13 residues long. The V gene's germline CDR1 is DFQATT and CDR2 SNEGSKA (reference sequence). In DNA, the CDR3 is TGCGGGAGTCTGAAAGCTAACACCGGGGAGCTGTTTTTT. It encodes CGSLKANTGELFF.

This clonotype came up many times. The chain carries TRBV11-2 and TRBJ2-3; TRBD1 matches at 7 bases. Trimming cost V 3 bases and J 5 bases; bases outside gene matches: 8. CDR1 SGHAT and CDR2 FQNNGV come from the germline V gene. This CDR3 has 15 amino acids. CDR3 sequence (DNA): TGTGCCAGCAGCTTGAAGCTAGCAGGGGGAGATACGCAGTATTTT. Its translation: CASSLKLAGGDTQYF.

The CDR3 DNA is TGCGCCAGCAGCTTGGTTCTCGGGGCGGACACCATATATTTT. This sequence encodes CASSLVLGADTIYF. The rearrangement links TRBV5-1 to TRBJ1-3; D possibly corresponds to TRBD1 (5 bases). Germline V lookup: CDR1 SGHRS, CDR2 YFSETQ. Trimming took off 0 bases at V and 8 bases at J, with 12 bases between the two ends. This CDR3 is 14 amino acids long.

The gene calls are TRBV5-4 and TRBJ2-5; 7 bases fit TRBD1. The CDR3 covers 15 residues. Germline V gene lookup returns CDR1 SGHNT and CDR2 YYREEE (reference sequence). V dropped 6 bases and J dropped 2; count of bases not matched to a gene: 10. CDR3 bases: TGTGCCAGCACCATTAGAAGGGGGCCTCAAGAGACCCAGTACTTC. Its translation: CASTIRRGPQETQYF.

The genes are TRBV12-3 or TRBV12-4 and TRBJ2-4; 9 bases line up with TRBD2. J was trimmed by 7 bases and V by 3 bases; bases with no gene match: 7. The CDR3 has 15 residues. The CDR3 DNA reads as TGTGCCAGCAGTTTCCCGAGCGGGGGGCCGAACATTCAGTACTTC. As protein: CASSFPSGGPNIQYF.

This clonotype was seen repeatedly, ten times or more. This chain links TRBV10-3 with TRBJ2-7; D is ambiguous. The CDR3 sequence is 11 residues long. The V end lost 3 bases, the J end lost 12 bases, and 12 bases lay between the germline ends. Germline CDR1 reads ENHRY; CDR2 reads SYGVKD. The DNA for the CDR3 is TGTGCCATCAGTGATGTCGTGGATCTGTACTTC. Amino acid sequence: CAISDVVDLYF.

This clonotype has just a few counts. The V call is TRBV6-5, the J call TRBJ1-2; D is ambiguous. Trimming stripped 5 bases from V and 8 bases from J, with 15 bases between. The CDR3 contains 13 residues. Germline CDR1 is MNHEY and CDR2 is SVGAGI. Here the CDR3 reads CASSRPQGGGYTF. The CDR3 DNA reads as TGTGCCAGCAGTCGTCCCCAAGGCGGAGGCTACACCTTC.

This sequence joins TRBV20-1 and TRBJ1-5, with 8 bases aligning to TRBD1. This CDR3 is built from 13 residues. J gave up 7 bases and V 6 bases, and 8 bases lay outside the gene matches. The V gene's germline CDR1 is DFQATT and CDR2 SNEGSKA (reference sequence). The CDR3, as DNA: TGCAGTGCCCCCAGGGGGCTAGGCCAGCCCCAGCATTTT. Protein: CSAPRGLGQPQHF.

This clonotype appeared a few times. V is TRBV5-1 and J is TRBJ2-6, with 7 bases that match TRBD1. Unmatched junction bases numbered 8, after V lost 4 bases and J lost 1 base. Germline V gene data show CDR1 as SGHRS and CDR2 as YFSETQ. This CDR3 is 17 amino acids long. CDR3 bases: TGCGCCAGCAGCGTAGGACAGGTATCATCTGGGGCCAACGTCCTGACTTTC. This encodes CASSVGQVSSGANVLTF.

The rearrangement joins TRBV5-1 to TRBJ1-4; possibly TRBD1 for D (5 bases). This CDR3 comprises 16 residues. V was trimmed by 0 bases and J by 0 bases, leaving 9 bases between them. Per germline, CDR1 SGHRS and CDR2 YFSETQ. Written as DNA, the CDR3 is TGCGCCAGCAGCTTGGGTTCGGGGGCAACTAATGAAAAACTGTTTTTT. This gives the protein CASSLGSGATNEKLFF.

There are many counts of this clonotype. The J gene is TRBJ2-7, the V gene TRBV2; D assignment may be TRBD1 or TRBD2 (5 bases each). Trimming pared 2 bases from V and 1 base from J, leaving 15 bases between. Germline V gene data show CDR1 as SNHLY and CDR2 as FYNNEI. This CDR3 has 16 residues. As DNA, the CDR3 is TGTGCCAGCAGTGAACCCCGGGACGGAGGTTCCTACGAGCAGTACGTC. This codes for CASSEPRDGGSYEQYV.

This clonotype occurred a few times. The CDR3 DNA reads as TGTGCCAGCAGTTTCAGGACAGGGGGCTACAATGAGCAGTTCTTC. Its protein product is CASSFRTGGYNEQFF. V gene TRBV28 combines with J gene TRBJ2-1, with TRBD1 identical over 10 bases. Per germline, CDR1 MDHEN and CDR2 SYDVKM. The CDR3 runs to 15 residues. Losses at the gene ends were 3 bases for V and 3 bases for J; bases not matched to a gene: 2.